The 2 T cell receptor beta chains reported below all come from one sample, sequenced in a study of blood T cells in healthy people across ages (dated by TCRdb to between 2015 and 2017). Preparation of the library involved 5' RACE. The listed sequencing device is Illumina HiSeq 2500. A second PCR of 7 to 11 cycles was run with a J-beta primer mix and a sample-barcoded 5' primer. TCRdb trimmed public reads at Q25 via fastp, called clones via MiXCR and kept in-frame beta chains. Every CDR3 protein is listed once, alongside the most common genes and DNA of its rows. Across this sample there are about 830,000 distinct CDR3 sequences, with around 62% seen only once. Roughly a quarter of the sample rests with the top ten. The sample taken for sequencing was blood. The receptors shown here come from a young man in good health.

There are a few counts of this clonotype. This chain links TRBV5-4 with TRBJ2-1, with TRBD2 matching over 7 bases. Trimming removed 2 bases from V and 4 bases from J; junction bases left unmatched: 6. The V gene's germline CDR1 is SGHNT and CDR2 YYREEE (reference sequence). The CDR3 consists of 15 residues. CDR3 sequence reads: CASSLASGDYNEQFF. CDR3 nucleotides: TGTGCCAGCAGCTTAGCTAGCGGTGATTACAATGAGCAGTTCTTC.

CDR3 residues: CASSLAVNTGELFF. For the CDR3, the DNA is TGTGCCAGCAGCTTAGCGGTGAACACCGGGGAGCTGTTTTTT. The chain employs TRBV7-2 and TRBJ2-2; D uncertain. This CDR3 is 14 amino acids long. Germline CDR1 is SGHTA and CDR2 is FQGNSA. Trimming removed 0 bases from V and 1 base from J, with 3 bases in between.